The clone carrying this T cell receptor beta chain has just one count. Its antigen is unidentified. The junction shows a germline mismatch at one end, possibly a read error. The CDR3 loop spans 14 amino acids. Germline V lookup: CDR1 WNHNN, CDR2 SYGVQD (reference sequence). This specimen comes from a study of tumor and adjacent non-tumor tissue in lung cancer. As for the study in general: Histology: about a dozen adenocarcinoma, a couple of squamous cell carcinoma, 1 small cell lung cancer. General study points: Top 100 clones took a larger repertoire share in normal lung. Compared with tumor, normal lung showed significantly lower TCR diversity.

This sample's RNA came from whole unsorted tissue. This non-tumor lung sample came from over 3 cm beyond the tumor edge. Three rounds of nested PCR, following a modified ARM-PCR protocol, produced the TCRbeta library. TCRdb re-derived calls from the multiplex PCR reads in MiXCR, one entry per CDR3 protein. The sample yields about 48,000 distinct CDR3 sequences, 55% to 65% seen once. The chain joins TRBV10-1 to TRBJ2-7; D remains unclear. The sequenced material came from distant non-tumor lung tissue. The source is a woman between 65 and 79 years old with non-small cell lung cancer. This chain's CDR3 is CASSESGSEDEQYF. CDR3 DNA: TGCGCCAGCAGTGAGTCAGGGTCAGAGGACGAGCAATACTTT.